This T cell receptor (beta chain) was observed in a study of blood T cell repertoires in COVID-19 (dated by TCRdb to the early 2020s). Regarding the complete study: Samples from collaborators originated in the United States, Italy and Spain and spanned both the acute and convalescent phases of COVID-19. The material from the prospective study consisted of cDNA or gDNA derived from T cells, B-cell-depleted T cells, or PBMCs. The dataset comprised deeply sampled blood TCRbeta repertoires from subjects exposed to, actively infected with, or recovered from COVID-19. A freely available public database, intended as a resource for researchers studying the immune response to SARS-CoV-2, is where the repertoires were released. Samples came from the ongoing ImmuneRACE study (first 160 participants) plus 1,254 subjects from 6 global collaborators. The sample metadata nearly always contained a de-identified subject ID, COVID-19 status, age in years and sex. Where available, HLA class I and class II types were taken from metadata supplied by the sample provider and were not determined by assay-based typing.

Points on this clone: Its antigen is still unknown. No per-base quality is available; no much larger clone lies one base away.

TCRbeta CDR3 regions were amplified from genomic DNA using the immunoSEQ Assay, a bias-controlled multiplex PCR. In the original analysis: The number of nucleated cells in each sample was estimated by amplification of reference gene primers within the assay. Sequence reads were collapsed and filtered to measure the absolute abundance of every unique TCRbeta CDR3 rearrangement. For each sample, productive Simpson clonality was calculated as the square root of Simpson's diversity index across productive rearrangements. TCRdb retrieved this table from immuneACCESS and kept in-frame rearrangements only. Not all clones are present; in checked studies, unresolved V genes account for under half, and no reason is known for the remainder. The DNA was the basis for D and trimming; V, J and clone size are from that table. The sample table holds hundreds of thousands of clones, of which 70% to 90% were seen once. The top ten hold under 15% of the sample.

Study-wide findings and limitations: Clinical and demographic metadata were provided uncurated, with the amount varying by source and participant.

The collaborating institutions used their own protocols to collect whole blood in K2EDTA tubes. For TCRbeta analysis, collaborators shipped samples as frozen whole blood, isolated PBMCs, or DNA extracted from either of those sample types. Sequencing used peripheral blood. The source is a woman in her sixties or seventies with acute or convalescent COVID-19.

The CDR3 reads CATRQGGKWDYGYTF. The DNA is as follows: TGCGCCACAAGACAGGGGGGTAAATGGGACTATGGCTACACCTTC. Here the chain combines TRBV4-1 and TRBJ1-2, with 9 middle bases fitting TRBD1. The CDR3 measures 15 amino acids from cysteine to phenylalanine. Of the read, only the CDR3 DNA is kept; its 45 bases are in frame from base 1. The germline V gene encodes CDR1 MGHRA and CDR2 YSYEKL. Germline trimming: 10 bases from V, 3 bases from J; junction bases outside gene matches: 12.